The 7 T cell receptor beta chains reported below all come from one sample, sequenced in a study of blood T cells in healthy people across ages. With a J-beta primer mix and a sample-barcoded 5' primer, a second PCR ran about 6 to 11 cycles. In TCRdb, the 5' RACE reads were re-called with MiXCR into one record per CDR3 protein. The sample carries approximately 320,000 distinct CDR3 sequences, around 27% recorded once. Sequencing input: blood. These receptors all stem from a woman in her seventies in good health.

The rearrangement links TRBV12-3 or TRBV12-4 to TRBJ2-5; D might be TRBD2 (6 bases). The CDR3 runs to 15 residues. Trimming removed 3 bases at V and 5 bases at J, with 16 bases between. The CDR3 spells CASSFSGAGFETQYF. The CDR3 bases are TGTGCCAGCAGTTTTTCAGGCGCGGGATTTGAGACCCAGTACTTC.

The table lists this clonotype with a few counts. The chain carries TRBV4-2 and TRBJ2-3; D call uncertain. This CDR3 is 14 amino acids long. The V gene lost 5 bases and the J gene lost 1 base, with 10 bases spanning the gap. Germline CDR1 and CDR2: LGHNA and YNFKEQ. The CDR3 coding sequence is TGTGCCAGCAGCGGTCGGCTGGGCACAGATACGCAGTATTTT. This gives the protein CASSGRLGTDTQYF.

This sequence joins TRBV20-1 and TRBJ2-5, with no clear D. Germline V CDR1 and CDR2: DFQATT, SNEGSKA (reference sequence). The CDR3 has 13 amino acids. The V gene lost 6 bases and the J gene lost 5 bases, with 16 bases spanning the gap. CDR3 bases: TGCAGTGCAATACTACCTACCCGCGAGACCCAGTACTTC. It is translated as CSAILPTRETQYF.

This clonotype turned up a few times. The CDR3 is CASSSLRGIDQPQHF. The CDR3 DNA reads TGTGCCAGCAGTTCTCTACGGGGGATCGATCAGCCCCAGCATTTT. The chain carries TRBV6-5 and TRBJ1-5; tentatively, D is TRBD1 (5 bases). The CDR3 is 15 residues long. CDR1 MNHEY and CDR2 SVGAGI come from the germline V gene. The V end lost 4 bases, the J end lost 5 bases, and 15 bases lay between the germline ends.

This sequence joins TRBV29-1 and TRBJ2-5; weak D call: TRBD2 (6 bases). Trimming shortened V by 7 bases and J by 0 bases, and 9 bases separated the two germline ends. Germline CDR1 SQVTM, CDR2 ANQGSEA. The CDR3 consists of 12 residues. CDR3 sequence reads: CSAGGNQETQYF. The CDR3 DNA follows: TGCAGCGCTGGGGGGAACCAAGAGACCCAGTACTTC.

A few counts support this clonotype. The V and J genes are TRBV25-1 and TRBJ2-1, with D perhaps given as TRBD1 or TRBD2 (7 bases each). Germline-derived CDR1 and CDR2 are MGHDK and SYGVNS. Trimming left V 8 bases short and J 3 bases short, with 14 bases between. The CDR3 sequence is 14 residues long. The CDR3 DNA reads TGTGCCAGCGCCAGGGGGGGATTCTACAATGAGCAGTTCTTC. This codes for CASARGGFYNEQFF.

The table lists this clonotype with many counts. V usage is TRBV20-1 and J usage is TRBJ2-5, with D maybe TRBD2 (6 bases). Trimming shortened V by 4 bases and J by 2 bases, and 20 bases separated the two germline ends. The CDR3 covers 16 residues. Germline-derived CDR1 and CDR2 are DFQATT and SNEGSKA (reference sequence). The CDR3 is CSAKPSVSSGQETQYF. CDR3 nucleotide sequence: TGCAGTGCTAAACCCTCCGTTAGTAGCGGACAAGAGACCCAGTACTTC.